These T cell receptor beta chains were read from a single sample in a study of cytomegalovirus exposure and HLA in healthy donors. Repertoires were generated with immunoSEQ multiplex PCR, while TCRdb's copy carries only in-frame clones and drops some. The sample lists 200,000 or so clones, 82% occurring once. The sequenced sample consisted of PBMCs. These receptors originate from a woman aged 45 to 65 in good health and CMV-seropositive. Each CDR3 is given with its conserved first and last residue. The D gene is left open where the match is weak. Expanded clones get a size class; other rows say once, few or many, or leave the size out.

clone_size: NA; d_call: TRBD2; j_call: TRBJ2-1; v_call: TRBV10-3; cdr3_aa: CAISEASGSNNEQFF; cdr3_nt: TGTGCCATCAGTGAGGCTAGCGGGAGCAACAATGAGCAGTTCTTC
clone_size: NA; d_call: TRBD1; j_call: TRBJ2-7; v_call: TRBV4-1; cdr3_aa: CASSQGARGSSYEQYF; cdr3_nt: TGCGCCAGCAGCCAAGGGGCCAGGGGGAGCTCCTACGAGCAGTACTTC
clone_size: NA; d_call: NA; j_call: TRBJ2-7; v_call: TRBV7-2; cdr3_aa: CASTLDTSGRGEQYF; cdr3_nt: TGTGCCAGCACCTTGGACACCTCCGGACGAGGAGAGCAGTACTTC
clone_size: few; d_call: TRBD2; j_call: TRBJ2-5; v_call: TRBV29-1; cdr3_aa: CSVGTSVLETQYF; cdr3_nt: TGCAGCGTGGGGACTAGCGTATTGGAGACCCAGTACTTC
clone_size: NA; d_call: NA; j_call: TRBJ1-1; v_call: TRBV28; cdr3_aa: CASSLTQLRAQVNTEAFF; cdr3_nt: TGTGCCAGCAGTTTAACTCAATTGAGGGCGCAGGTGAACACTGAAGCTTTCTTT
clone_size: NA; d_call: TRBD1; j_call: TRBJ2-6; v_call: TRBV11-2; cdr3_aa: CASSPGQASGANGLTF; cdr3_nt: TGTGCCAGCAGCCCCGGACAGGCCTCTGGGGCCAACGGCCTGACTTTC
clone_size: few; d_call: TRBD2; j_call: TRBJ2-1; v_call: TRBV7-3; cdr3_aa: CASSPVGTSGDNEQFF; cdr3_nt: TGTGCCAGCAGCCCCGTCGGGACTAGCGGGGACAATGAGCAGTTCTTC
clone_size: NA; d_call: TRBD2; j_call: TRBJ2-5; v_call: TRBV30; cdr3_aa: CAWSVLAGEETQYF; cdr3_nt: TGTGCCTGGAGTGTACTAGCGGGAGAAGAGACCCAGTACTTC
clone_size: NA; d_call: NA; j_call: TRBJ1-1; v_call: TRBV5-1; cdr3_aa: CASSKQRTYGIMNTEAFF; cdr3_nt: TGCGCCAGCAGCAAACAACGGACGTACGGGATCATGAACACTGAAGCTTTCTTT
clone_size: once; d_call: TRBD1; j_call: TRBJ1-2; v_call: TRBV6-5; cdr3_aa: CASSYGTVNYGYTF; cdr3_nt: TGTGCCAGCAGTTACGGGACAGTTAACTATGGCTACACCTTC
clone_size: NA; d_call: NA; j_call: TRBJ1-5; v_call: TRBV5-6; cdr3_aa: CASSRQGNQPQHF; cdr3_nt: TGTGCCAGCAGCAGACAAGGAAATCAGCCCCAGCATTTT
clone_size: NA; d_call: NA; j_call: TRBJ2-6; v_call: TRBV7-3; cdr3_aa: CASSQLNSGANVLTF; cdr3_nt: TGTGCCAGCAGCCAACTGAACTCTGGGGCCAACGTCCTGACTTTC
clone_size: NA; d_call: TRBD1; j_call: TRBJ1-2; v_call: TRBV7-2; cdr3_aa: CASSRTGIPANYGYTF; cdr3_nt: TGTGCCAGCAGCCGGACAGGGATCCCGGCTAACTATGGCTACACCTTC
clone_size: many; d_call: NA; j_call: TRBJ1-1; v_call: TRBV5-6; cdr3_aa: CASRHMDTEAFF; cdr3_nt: TGTGCCAGCAGGCACATGGACACTGAAGCTTTCTTT
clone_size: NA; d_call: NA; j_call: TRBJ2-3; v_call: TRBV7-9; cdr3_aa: CASSPIWEWEADTQYF; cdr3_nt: TGTGCCAGCAGCCCTATCTGGGAGTGGGAGGCAGATACGCAGTATTTT
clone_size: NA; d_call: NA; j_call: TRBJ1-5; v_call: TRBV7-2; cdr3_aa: CASSPKSGGAGNQPQHF; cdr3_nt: TGTGCCAGCAGCCCCAAGTCGGGGGGCGCTGGCAATCAGCCCCAGCATTTT
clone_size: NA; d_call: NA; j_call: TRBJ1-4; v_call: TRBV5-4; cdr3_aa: CASSTGDTKSEKLFF; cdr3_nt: TGTGCCAGCAGCACCGGGGACACGAAGTCTGAAAAACTGTTTTTT
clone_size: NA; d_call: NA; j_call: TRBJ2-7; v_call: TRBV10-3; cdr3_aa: CAITTGSWDYEQYF; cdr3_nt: TGTGCCATCACCACAGGGTCATGGGACTACGAGCAGTACTTC
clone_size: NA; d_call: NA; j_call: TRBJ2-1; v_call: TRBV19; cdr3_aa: CASSISGNSYNEQFF; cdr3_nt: TGTGCCAGTAGTATATCCGGGAACTCCTACAATGAGCAGTTCTTC
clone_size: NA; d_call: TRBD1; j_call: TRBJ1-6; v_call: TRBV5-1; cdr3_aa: CASSPEGQGHSPLHF; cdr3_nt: TGCGCCAGCAGCCCGGAAGGACAGGGCCATTCACCCCTCCACTTT
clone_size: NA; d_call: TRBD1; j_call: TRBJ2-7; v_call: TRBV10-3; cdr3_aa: CAISGKTGVGYEQYF; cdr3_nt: TGTGCCATCTCGGGTAAGACAGGGGTAGGATACGAGCAGTACTTC
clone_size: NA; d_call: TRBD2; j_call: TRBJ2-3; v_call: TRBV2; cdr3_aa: CASRGLAGSPTDTQYF; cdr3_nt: TGTGCCAGCAGGGGACTAGCGGGGTCTCCCACAGATACGCAGTATTTT
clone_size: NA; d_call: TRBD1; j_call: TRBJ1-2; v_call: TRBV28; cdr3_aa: CASSLGGTGDNYGYTF; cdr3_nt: TGTGCCAGCAGTTTAGGTGGGACAGGGGACAACTATGGCTACACCTTC
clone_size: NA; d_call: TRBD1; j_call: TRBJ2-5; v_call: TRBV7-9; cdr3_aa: CASSSSPGQGKETQYF; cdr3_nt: TGTGCCAGCAGCTCAAGCCCGGGACAGGGAAAAGAGACCCAGTACTTC
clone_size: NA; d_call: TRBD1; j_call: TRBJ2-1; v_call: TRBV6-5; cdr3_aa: CASSYLQTGDNEQFF; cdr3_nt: TGTGCCAGCAGTTACCTCCAGACAGGGGATAATGAGCAGTTCTTC
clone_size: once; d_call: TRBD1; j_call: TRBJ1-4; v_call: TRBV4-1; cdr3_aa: CASSQGGGTGDEKLFF; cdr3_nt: TGCGCCAGCAGCCAAGGGGGAGGGACAGGGGACGAAAAACTGTTTTTT
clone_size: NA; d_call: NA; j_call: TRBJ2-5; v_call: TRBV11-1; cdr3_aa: CASSAGGQETQYF; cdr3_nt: TGTGCCAGCAGCGCCGGGGGGCAGGAGACCCAGTACTTC
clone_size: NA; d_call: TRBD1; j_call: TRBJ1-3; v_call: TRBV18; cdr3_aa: CASSPPVGQGNTIYF; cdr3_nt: TGTGCCAGCTCACCACCGGTGGGACAGGGAAACACCATATATTTT
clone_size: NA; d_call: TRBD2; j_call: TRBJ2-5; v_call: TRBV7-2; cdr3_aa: CASSKLAGGLFETQYF; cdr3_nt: TGTGCCAGCAGCAAACTAGCGGGGGGCCTCTTCGAGACCCAGTACTTC
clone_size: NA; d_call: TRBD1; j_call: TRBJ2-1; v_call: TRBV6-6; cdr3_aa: CASSYPDRGPFNEQFF; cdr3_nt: TGTGCCAGCAGTTACCCGGACAGGGGGCCGTTCAATGAGCAGTTCTTC
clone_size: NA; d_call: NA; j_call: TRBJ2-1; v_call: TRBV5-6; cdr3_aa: CASSSISAKRPYNEQFF; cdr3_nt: TGTGCCAGCAGCTCTATTAGCGCAAAGAGACCCTACAATGAGCAGTTCTTC
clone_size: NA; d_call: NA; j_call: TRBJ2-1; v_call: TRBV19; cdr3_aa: CASSIAAGSYNEQFF; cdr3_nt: TGTGCCAGTAGTATAGCTGCGGGATCCTACAATGAGCAGTTCTTC
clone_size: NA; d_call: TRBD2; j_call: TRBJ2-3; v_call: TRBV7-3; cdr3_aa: CASSQPPGTSGRSTDTQYF; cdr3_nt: TGTGCCAGCAGCCAACCACCCGGGACTAGCGGGAGGAGCACAGATACGCAGTATTTT
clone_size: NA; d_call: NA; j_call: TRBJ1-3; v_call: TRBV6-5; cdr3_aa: CASSSGLTGNTMYF; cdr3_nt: TGTGCCAGCAGTTCAGGGCTAACCGGAAACACCATGTATTTT
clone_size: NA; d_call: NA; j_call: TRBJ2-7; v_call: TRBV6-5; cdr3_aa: CASSSRISYEQYF; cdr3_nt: TGTGCCAGCAGTTCTAGGATATCCTACGAGCAGTACTTC
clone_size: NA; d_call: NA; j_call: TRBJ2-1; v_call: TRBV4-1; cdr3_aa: CASSITSLGVGEQFF; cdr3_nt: TGCGCCAGCAGCATCACCTCCCTAGGTGTCGGCGAGCAGTTCTTC
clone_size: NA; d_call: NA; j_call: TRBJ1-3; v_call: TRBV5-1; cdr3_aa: CASSLMEADSGNTIYF; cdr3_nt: TGCGCCAGCAGTTTGATGGAAGCGGACTCTGGAAACACCATATATTTT
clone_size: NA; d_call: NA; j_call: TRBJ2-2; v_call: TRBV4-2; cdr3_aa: CASSQEIGSSTGELFF; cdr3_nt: TGTGCCAGCAGCCAAGAAATCGGGAGTAGCACCGGGGAGCTGTTTTTT
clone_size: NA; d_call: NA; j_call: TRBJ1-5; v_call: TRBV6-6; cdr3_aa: CASTPGNQPQHF; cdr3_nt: TGTGCCAGCACTCCAGGGAATCAGCCCCAGCATTTT
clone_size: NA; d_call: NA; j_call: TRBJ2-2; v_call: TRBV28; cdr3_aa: CASSWSGDGELFF; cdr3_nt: TGTGCCAGCAGTTGGTCGGGGGACGGGGAGCTGTTTTTT
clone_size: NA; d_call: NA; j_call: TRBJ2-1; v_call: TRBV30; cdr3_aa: CAWNIDMGIVKFF; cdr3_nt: TGTGCCTGGAACATTGATATGGGCATAGTGAAGTTCTTC
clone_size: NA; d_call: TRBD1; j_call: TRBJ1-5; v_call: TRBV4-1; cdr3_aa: CASSLTGGDQPQHF; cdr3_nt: TGCGCCAGCAGCCTCACAGGGGGCGATCAGCCCCAGCATTTT
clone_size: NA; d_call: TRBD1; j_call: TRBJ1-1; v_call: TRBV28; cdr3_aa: CAITQQGFTAFF; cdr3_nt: TGTGCCATCACCCAACAGGGGTTTACGGCTTTCTTT
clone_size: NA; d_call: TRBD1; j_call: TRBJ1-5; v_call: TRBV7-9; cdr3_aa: CSSSLGQEFQPQHF; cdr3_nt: TGTTCCAGCAGCTTAGGACAGGAGTTTCAGCCCCAGCATTTT
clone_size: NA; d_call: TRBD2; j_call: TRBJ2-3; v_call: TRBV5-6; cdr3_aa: CASSFRPGGAVDTQYF; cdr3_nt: TGTGCCAGCAGCTTTCGCCCCGGGGGGGCCGTAGATACGCAGTATTTT
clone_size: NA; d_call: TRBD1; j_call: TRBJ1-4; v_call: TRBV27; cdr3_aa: CASRTGTGVGANEKLFF; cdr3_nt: TGTGCCAGCAGGACCGGGACAGGGGTCGGGGCTAATGAAAAACTGTTTTTT
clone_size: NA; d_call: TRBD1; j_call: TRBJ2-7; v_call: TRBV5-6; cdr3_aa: CASSLAYRTGIYEQYF; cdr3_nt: TGTGCCAGCAGCTTGGCGTATAGGACAGGGATCTACGAGCAGTACTTC
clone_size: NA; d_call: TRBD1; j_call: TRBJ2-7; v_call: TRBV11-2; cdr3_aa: CASSLDRGRNEQYF; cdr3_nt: TGTGCCAGCAGCTTGGACAGGGGTAGGAACGAGCAGTACTTC
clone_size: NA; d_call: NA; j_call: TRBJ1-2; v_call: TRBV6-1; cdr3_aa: CASSESNYGYTF; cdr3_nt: TGTGCCAGCAGTGAGAGTAACTATGGCTACACCTTC
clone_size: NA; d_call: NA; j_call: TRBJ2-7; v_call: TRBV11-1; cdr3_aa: CASSPTGTYEQYF; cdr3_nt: TGTGCCAGCAGCCCCACAGGAACCTACGAGCAGTACTTC
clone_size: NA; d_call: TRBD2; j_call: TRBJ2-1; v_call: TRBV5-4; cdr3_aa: CASSFGAGGTYNEQFF; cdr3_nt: TGTGCCAGCAGCTTCGGTGCGGGGGGAACCTACAATGAGCAGTTCTTC
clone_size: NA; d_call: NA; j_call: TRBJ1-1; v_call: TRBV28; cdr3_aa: CASSSQGLITEAFF; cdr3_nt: TGTGCCAGCAGTTCTCAGGGTTTGATTACTGAAGCTTTCTTT
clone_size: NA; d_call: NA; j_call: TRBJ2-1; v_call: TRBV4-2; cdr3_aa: CASSPGVIDNEQFF; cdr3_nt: TGTGCCAGCAGCCCCGGGGTGATAGACAATGAGCAGTTCTTC
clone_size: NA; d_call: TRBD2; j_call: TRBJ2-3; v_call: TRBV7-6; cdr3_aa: CASSPGLDTQYF; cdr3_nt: TGTGCCAGCAGCCCCGGACTAGACACGCAGTATTTT
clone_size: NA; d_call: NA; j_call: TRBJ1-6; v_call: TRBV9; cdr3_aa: CASSVQDYNSPLHF; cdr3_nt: TGTGCCAGCAGCGTACAGGATTATAATTCACCCCTCCACTTT
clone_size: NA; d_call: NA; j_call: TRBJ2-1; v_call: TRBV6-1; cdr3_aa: CASSEEGGGKDEQFF; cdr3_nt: TGTGCCAGCAGTGAAGAGGGGGGGGGCAAGGATGAGCAGTTCTTC
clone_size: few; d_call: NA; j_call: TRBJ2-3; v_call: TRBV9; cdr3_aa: CASSVDPGGSTDTQYF; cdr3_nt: TGTGCCAGCAGCGTAGATCCGGGGGGCAGCACAGATACGCAGTATTTT
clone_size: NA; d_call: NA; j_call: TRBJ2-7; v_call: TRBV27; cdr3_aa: CASSLRAPSYEQYF; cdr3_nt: TGTGCCAGCAGTTTACGAGCGCCTTCCTACGAGCAGTACTTC
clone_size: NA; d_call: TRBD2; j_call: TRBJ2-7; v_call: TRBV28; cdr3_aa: CASSSSAGVYEQYF; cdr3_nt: TGTGCCAGCAGCTCCTCGGCGGGGGTCTACGAGCAGTACTTC